Listed below are T cell receptor beta chains from one sample, sequenced in a study of cytomegalovirus exposure and HLA in healthy donors. The table came from immunoSEQ multiplex PCR; TCRdb's copy has only in-frame clones and leaves some out. Of approximately 130,000 clones listed, 85% to 90% were seen once; the top ten hold under 2.5%. The sequencing sample was made of PBMCs. The receptor source for this set is a young woman in good health and CMV-seronegative. CDR3s include the opening cysteine and the closing phenylalanine or tryptophan. A D gene is named only where the DNA matches it firmly. Clone size, where shown, is once, few, many, or a class for clones that have expanded.

j_call d_call clone_size v_call cdr3_nt cdr3_aa
TRBJ1-6 NA NA TRBV7-2 TGTGCCAGCAGCTTAGCGCAGGGTACCTATAATTCACCCCTCCACTTT CASSLAQGTYNSPLHF
TRBJ2-1 TRBD2 NA TRBV29-1 TGCAGCGGTAGCGGGGGATACAATGAGCAGTTCTTC CSGSGGYNEQFF
TRBJ1-2 TRBD1 NA TRBV7-2 TGTGCCAGCAGTCGGGACAGCCCTAACTATGGCTACACCTTC CASSRDSPNYGYTF
TRBJ2-7 NA NA TRBV11-2 TGTGCCAGCAGCTCGGCCGGGAGAACTACGACGCAGTACTTC CASSSAGRTTTQYF
TRBJ1-3 TRBD1 NA TRBV14 TGTGCCAGCAGCCAAGTTGGACAGGGAGACACCATATATTTT CASSQVGQGDTIYF
TRBJ2-1 NA NA TRBV11-3 TGTGCCAGCAGGCTAAACAATCGACTTCCCTACTCCTCCTACAATGAGCAGTTCTTC CASRLNNRLPYSSYNEQFF
TRBJ2-3 NA NA TRBV5-1 TGCGCCAGCAGCTCAGGGTGGGCCACTACAGATACGCAGTATTTT CASSSGWATTDTQYF
TRBJ2-7 NA NA TRBV30 TGTGGGATAGAGGAGGGTTACGAGCAGTACTTC CGIEEGYEQYF
TRBJ2-6 TRBD2 NA TRBV4-1 TGCGCCAGCAGCCAAGAGCCTAGCGGGGTCTCTGGGGCCAACGTCCTGACTTTC CASSQEPSGVSGANVLTF
TRBJ2-7 TRBD2 NA TRBV6-1 TGTGCCACCGGGGGGGCCTACGAGCAGTACTTC CATGGAYEQYF
TRBJ2-7 NA NA TRBV27 TGTGCCAGCAGTTTATCTGCCCAGGGAATAAGCGAGCAGTACTTC CASSLSAQGISEQYF
TRBJ2-1 TRBD1 once TRBV7-2 TGTGCCAGCAGCAGACGACAGGGGGCGCATGAGCAGTTCTTC CASSRRQGAHEQFF
TRBJ1-3 NA NA TRBV20-1 TGCAGTGCTAGACTCGTAGACACCATATATTTT CSARLVDTIYF
TRBJ1-2 TRBD1 NA TRBV7-2 TGTGCCAGCAGCTTAGGTGACAGGGGGAACTATGGCTACACCTTC CASSLGDRGNYGYTF